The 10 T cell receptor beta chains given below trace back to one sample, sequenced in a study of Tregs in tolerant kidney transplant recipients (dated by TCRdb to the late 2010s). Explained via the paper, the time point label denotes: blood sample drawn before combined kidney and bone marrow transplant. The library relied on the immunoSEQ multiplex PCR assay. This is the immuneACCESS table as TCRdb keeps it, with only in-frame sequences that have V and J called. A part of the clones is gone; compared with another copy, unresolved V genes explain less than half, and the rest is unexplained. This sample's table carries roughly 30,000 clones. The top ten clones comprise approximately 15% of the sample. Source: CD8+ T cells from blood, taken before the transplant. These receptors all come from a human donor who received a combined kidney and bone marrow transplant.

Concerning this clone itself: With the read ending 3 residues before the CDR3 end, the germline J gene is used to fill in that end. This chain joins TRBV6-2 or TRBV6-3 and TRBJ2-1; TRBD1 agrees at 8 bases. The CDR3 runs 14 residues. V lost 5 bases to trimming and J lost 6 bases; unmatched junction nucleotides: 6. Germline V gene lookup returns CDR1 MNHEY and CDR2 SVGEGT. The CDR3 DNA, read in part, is TGTGCCAGCAGTACCATCGACAGGGGCAATGAG. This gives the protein CASSTIDRGNE. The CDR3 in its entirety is CASSTIDRGNEQFF.

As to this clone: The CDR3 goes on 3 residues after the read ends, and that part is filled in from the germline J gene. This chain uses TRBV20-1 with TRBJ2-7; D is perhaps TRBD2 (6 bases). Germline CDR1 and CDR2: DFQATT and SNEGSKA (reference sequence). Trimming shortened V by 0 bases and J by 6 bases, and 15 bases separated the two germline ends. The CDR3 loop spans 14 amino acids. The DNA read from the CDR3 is TGCAGTGCTAGAGATTTTCTACTAGCCCCCGAG. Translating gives CSARDFLLAPE. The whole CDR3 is CSARDFLLAPEQYF.

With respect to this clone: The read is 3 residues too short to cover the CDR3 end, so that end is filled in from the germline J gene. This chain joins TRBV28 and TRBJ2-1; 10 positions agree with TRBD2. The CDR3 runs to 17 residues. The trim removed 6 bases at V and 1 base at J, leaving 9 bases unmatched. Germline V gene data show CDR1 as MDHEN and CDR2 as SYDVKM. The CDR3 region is CASRTLNSGRSYNEQFF. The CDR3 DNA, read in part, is TGTGCCAGCAGGACTCTAAATAGCGGGAGGTCCTACAATGAG.

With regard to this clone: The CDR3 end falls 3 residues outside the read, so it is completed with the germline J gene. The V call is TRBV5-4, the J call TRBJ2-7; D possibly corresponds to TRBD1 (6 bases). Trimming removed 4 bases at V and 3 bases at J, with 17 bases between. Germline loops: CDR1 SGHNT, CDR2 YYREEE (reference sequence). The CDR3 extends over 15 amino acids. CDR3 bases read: TGTGCCAGCAGCCCGCCGGGGACATCTTTCTACGAG. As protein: CASSPPGTSFYE. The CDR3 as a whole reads CASSPPGTSFYEQYF.

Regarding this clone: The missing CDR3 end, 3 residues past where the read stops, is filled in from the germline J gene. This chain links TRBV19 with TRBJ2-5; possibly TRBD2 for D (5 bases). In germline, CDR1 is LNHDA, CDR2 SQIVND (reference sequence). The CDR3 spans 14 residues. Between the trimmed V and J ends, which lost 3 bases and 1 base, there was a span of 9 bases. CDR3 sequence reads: CASSMSGLQETQYF. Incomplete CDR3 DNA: TGTGCCAGTAGTATGTCAGGACTCCAAGAGACC.

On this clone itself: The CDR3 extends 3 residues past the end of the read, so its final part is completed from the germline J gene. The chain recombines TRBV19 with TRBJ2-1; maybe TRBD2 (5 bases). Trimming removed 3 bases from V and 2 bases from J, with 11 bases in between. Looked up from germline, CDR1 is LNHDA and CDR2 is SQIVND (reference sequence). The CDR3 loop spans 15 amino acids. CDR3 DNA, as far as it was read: TGTGCCAGTAGTATGGCGGACTCGACCTACAATGAG. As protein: CASSMADSTYNE. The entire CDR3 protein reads CASSMADSTYNEQFF.

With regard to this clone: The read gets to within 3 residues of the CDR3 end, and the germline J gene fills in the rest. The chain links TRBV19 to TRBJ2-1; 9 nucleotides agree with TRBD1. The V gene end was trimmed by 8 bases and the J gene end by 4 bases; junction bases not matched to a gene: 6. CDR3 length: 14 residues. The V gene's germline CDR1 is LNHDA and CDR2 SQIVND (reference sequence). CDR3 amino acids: CASSWDRDYNEQFF. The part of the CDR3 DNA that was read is TGTGCCAGTTCCTGGGACAGGGATTACAATGAG.

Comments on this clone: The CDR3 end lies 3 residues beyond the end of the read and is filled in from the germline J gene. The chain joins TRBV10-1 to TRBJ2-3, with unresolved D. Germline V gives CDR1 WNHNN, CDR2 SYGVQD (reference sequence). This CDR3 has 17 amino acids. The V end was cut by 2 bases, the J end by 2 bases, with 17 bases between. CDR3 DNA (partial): TGCGCCAGCAGTGAGGCTGAGGCGGAATCTCACACAGATACG. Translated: CASSEAEAESHTDT. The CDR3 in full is CASSEAEAESHTDTQYF.

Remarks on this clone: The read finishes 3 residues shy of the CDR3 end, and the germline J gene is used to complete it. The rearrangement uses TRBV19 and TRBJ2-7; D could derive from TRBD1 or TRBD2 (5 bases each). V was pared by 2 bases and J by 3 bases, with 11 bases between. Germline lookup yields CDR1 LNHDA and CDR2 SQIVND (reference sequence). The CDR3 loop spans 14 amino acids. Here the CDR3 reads CASSITVRGYEQYF. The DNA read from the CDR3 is TGTGCCAGTAGTATAACGGTGAGGGGCTACGAG.

The DNA read from the CDR3 is TGTGCCAGCAGTGAAGCCTGGGGCGGCAGCAATTCACCC. Protein sequence: CASSEAWGGSNSP. The complete CDR3 protein is CASSEAWGGSNSPLHF. The rearrangement links TRBV6-1 to TRBJ1-6, with D tentatively TRBD1 (5 bases). Sequencing ends 3 residues short of the CDR3 end; the germline J gene provides the rest. Germline V gene lookup returns CDR1 MNHNS and CDR2 SASEGT. This CDR3 is built from 16 residues. Trimming removed 0 bases from V and 7 bases from J, with 13 bases in between.